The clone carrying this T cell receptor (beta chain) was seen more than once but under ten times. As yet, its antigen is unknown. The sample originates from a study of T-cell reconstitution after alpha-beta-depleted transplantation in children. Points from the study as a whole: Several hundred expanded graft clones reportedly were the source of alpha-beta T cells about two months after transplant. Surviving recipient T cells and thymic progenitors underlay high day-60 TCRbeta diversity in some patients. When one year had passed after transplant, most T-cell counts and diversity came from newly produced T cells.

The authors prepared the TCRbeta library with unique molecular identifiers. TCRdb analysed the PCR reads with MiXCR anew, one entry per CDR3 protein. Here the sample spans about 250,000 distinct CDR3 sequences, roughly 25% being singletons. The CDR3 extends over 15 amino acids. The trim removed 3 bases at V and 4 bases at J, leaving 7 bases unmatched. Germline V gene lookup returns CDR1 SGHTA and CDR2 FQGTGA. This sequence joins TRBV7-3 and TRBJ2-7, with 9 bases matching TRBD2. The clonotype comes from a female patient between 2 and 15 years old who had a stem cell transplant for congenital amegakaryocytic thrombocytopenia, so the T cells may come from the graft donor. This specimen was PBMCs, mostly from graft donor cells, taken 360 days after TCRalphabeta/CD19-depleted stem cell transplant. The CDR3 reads CASSFSPAGGYEQYF. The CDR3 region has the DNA TGTGCCAGCAGCTTCTCTCCTGCGGGAGGGTACGAGCAGTACTTC. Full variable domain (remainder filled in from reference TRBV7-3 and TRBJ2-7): GAGVSQTPSNKVTEKGKYVELRCDPISGHTALYWYRQSLGQGPEFLIYFQGTGAADDSGLPNDRFFAVRPEGSVSTLKIQRTERGDSAVYLCASSFSPAGGYEQYFGPGTRLTVT.